Listed here are 23 T cell receptor beta chains from one sample, sequenced in a study of T-cell memory formation after mild COVID-19. TCRdb reprocessed the 5' RACE reads via MiXCR and lists one record per CDR3 protein. In the table there are a few hundred thousand distinct CDR3 sequences, around 27% of which are singletons. Sequences were obtained from PBMCs or a T cell subset sorted from them (not recorded which). The receptor source for this set is an adult woman who had mild COVID-19 (a few samples of this study predate the infection). Cell type and time point are not known.

The chain uses TRBV9 and TRBJ2-1, with TRBD2 matching 9 bases. Trimming took 3 bases from V and 8 from J; bases not matched to a gene: 12. This CDR3 has 16 amino acids. CDR1 is SGDLS, CDR2 YYNGEE, per germline. CDR3 in DNA: TGTGCCAGCAGCGCCTGGAGGGGCGGGGGGGCCCATGAGCAGTTCTTC. This gives the protein CASSAWRGGGAHEQFF.

This clonotype occurred a few times. The chain has TRBV12-3 or TRBV12-4 and TRBJ2-7; perhaps TRBD1 as D (5 bases). This CDR3 is 15 amino acids long. Trimming took off 5 bases at V and 0 bases at J, with 14 bases between the two ends. The CDR3 bases are TGTGCCAGCAGTGCTGGGGCGGTGCTCTCCTACGAGCAGTACTTC. The encoded protein is CASSAGAVLSYEQYF.

The chain uses TRBV9 and TRBJ2-3; 16 bases match TRBD2. The germline V gene encodes CDR1 SGDLS and CDR2 YYNGEE. Trimming cost V 3 bases and J 5 bases; bases outside gene matches: 9. The CDR3 is made up of 18 amino acids. The CDR3 DNA reads as TGTGCCAGCAGCGCCCGGATGGGACTAGCGGGGGGGCAAGATACGCAGTATTTT. This encodes CASSARMGLAGGQDTQYF.

The CDR3 is CASSQSYSYNEQFF. CDR3 DNA: TGTGCCAGCAGCCAATCGTACTCCTACAATGAGCAGTTCTTC. The chain has TRBV12-3 or TRBV12-4 and TRBJ2-1, with D unresolved. V gave up 6 bases and J gave up 0 bases, with 9 bases separating them. The CDR3 length is 14 residues.

This clonotype was found a few times. The chain employs TRBV20-1 and TRBJ1-2; 8 nucleotides match TRBD1. The length of the CDR3 is 12 residues. Germline CDR1 reads DFQATT; CDR2 reads SNEGSKA (reference sequence). Trimming at V came to 4 bases and at J to 8 bases, leaving 6 bases not matched to a gene. For the CDR3, the DNA is TGCAGTGCTACAAAGACAGGGGAAGGCTACACCTTC. Protein product: CSATKTGEGYTF.

This clonotype was counted at least ten times. The chain combines TRBV6-5 with TRBJ2-7, with D perhaps TRBD2 (6 bases). CDR3 length: 11 amino acids. V dropped 2 bases and J dropped 7 bases, with 6 bases sitting between them. Germline V gene lookup returns CDR1 MNHEY and CDR2 SVGAGI. CDR3 in amino acids: CASSYGGEQYF. CDR3 DNA: TGTGCCAGCAGTTACGGAGGGGAGCAGTACTTC.

This chain joins TRBV6-1 and TRBJ2-3; D perhaps matches TRBD2 (5 bases). Germline V CDR1 and CDR2: MNHNS, SASEGT. The CDR3 covers 13 residues. V was pared by 4 bases and J by 6 bases, with 11 bases between. The CDR3 DNA follows: TGTGCCAGCAGTGTCAAACTAGAGGATACGCAGTATTTT. It is translated as CASSVKLEDTQYF.

The chain employs TRBV7-9 and TRBJ2-7; D possibly matches TRBD1 or TRBD2 (5 bases each). The CDR3 contains 12 residues. Germline-derived CDR1 and CDR2 are SEHNR and FQNEAQ (reference sequence). Trimming removed 4 bases at V and 11 bases at J, with 15 bases between. Here the CDR3 reads CASSSLSMGEYF. CDR3 DNA sequence: TGTGCCAGCAGCTCCCTTAGTATGGGGGAGTACTTC.

This clonotype has a handful of counts. The chain employs TRBV5-1 and TRBJ1-1; 7 bases fit TRBD1. Germline values: CDR1 SGHRS, CDR2 YFSETQ. The trim removed 1 base at V and 1 base at J, leaving 7 bases unmatched. The CDR3 is 16 amino acids. The CDR3 bases are TGCGCCAGCAGCTTGCAGGGTGGACAGGCGAACACTGAAGCTTTCTTT. Translation gives CASSLQGGQANTEAFF.

The table lists this clonotype with many counts. The chain links TRBV7-2 to TRBJ2-2; perhaps TRBD1 as D (5 bases). The CDR3 sequence is 16 residues long. Trimming cost V 5 bases and J 1 base, with 14 bases left between them. From germline, CDR1 is SGHTA and CDR2 FQGNSA. Here the CDR3 DNA reads TGTGCCAGCAGCAGATCCGGAACAGGGAACACCGGGGAGCTGTTTTTT. Its protein product is CASSRSGTGNTGELFF. The whole variable domain, filled in from reference TRBV7-2 and TRBJ2-2, reads GAGVSQSPSNKVTEKGKDVELRCDPISGHTALYWYRQSLGQGLEFLIYFQGNSAPDKSGLPSDRFSAERTGGSVSTLTIQRTQQEDSAVYLCASSRSGTGNTGELFFGEGSRLTVL.

V usage is TRBV4-2 and J usage is TRBJ2-3; TRBD2 matches 7 bases. Germline CDR1 reads LGHNA; CDR2 reads YNFKEQ. The CDR3 is made up of 16 amino acids. The ends lost 1 base at V and 1 base at J; junction bases unmatched: 5. The CDR3 region is CASSQAQREGTDTQYF. In DNA, the CDR3 is TGTGCCAGCAGCCAAGCTCAGCGGGAAGGCACAGATACGCAGTATTTT.

This chain links TRBV20-1 with TRBJ2-2; 13 nucleotides agree with TRBD2. The J segment lost 3 bases and the V segment lost 4 bases, leaving 5 bases of the junction unmatched. Germline assignment: CDR1 DFQATT and CDR2 SNEGSKA (reference sequence). The CDR3 has 16 residues. The CDR3 coding sequence is TGCAGTGCTAAACCTGGACTAGCGGGAGACACCGGGGAGCTGTTTTTT. Translated, it gives CSAKPGLAGDTGELFF.

The genes are TRBV6-1 and TRBJ1-5; no reliable D call. The length of the CDR3 is 14 residues. Per the germline V gene, CDR1 is MNHNS and CDR2 is SASEGT. Trimming shortened V by 8 bases and J by 6 bases, and 17 bases separated the two germline ends. Here the CDR3 DNA reads TGTGCCAGCGGCCGGATTTTTTCGGGTCAGCCCCAGCATTTT. It specifies CASGRIFSGQPQHF.

The genes are TRBV12-3 or TRBV12-4 and TRBJ2-2; D gene ambiguous. CDR3 length equals 10 residues. V was trimmed by 7 bases and J by 5 bases, leaving 2 bases between them. CDR3 nucleotide sequence: TGTGCCAGCATGACCGGGGAGCTGTTTTTT. Translation gives CASMTGELFF.

There are a few counts of this clonotype. The rearrangement uses TRBV11-2 and TRBJ1-2, with D unresolved. Per germline, CDR1 SGHAT and CDR2 FQNNGV. The V end was cut by 5 bases, the J end by 3 bases, with 7 bases between. This CDR3 has 12 residues. CDR3 loop: CASSPADYGYTF. In DNA form, the CDR3 reads TGTGCCAGCAGCCCCGCGGACTATGGCTACACCTTC.

As DNA, the CDR3 is TGTGCCAGCACCCTGACTAGCGGGACCGTCTACGAGCAGTACTTC. The encoded protein is CASTLTSGTVYEQYF. The rearrangement links TRBV12-3 or TRBV12-4 to TRBJ2-7, with 11 bases aligning to TRBD2. The ends lost 7 bases at V and 3 bases at J; junction bases unmatched: 8. This CDR3 contains 15 residues.

This clonotype occurred a few times. The CDR3 coding sequence is TGTGCCAGCAGCTCGGCGCGGGACAATGAGCAGTTCTTC. Its protein is CASSSARDNEQFF. The V and J genes are TRBV7-3 and TRBJ2-1, with a tentative D call TRBD2 (5 bases). V was shortened by 4 bases and J by 5 bases, with 9 bases between the two germline ends. CDR1 and CDR2 (germline): SGHTA, FQGTGA. CDR3 size: 13 residues.

The CDR3: CASVKGKPRDTGELFF. DNA for the CDR3: TGTGCTAGTGTTAAGGGGAAACCCAGGGACACCGGGGAGCTGTTTTTT. The chain uses TRBV12-5 and TRBJ2-2; tentative D call: TRBD1 (5 bases). Germline assignment: CDR1 LGHNT and CDR2 FRNRAP. CDR3 length: 16 amino acids. The germline V and J ends were trimmed by 7 bases and 3 bases, with 18 bases remaining between them. Full variable domain (rest looked up from reference TRBV12-5 and TRBJ2-2): DARVTQTPRHKVTEMGQEVTMRCQPILGHNTVFWYRQTMMQGLELLAYFRNRAPLDDSGMPKDRFSAEMPDATLATLKIQPSEPRDSAVYFCASVKGKPRDTGELFFGEGSRLTVL.

The chain has TRBV28 and TRBJ2-1; TRBD2 matches at 15 bases. Trimming cost V 6 bases and J 8 bases; bases outside gene matches: 5. Germline V gene lookup returns CDR1 MDHEN and CDR2 SYDVKM. CDR3 size: 15 residues. The CDR3 sequence is CASSPRTSGRDEQFF. The CDR3 nucleotides are TGTGCCAGCAGCCCGAGGACTAGCGGGAGGGATGAGCAGTTCTTC.

V is TRBV29-1 and J is TRBJ2-7, with unresolved D. V gave up 7 bases and J gave up 3 bases, with 10 bases separating them. CDR1 SQVTM and CDR2 ANQGSEA come from the germline V gene. The CDR3 consists of 11 residues. The CDR3 DNA is TGCAGCGCCAGACACCACTACGAGCAGTACTTC. Its translation is CSARHHYEQYF.

The chain employs TRBV5-1 and TRBJ2-3; D might be TRBD1 (5 bases). The CDR3 spans 16 residues. V was clipped by 5 bases and J by 2 bases, with 18 bases between them. The germline V gene has CDR1 SGHRS and CDR2 YFSETQ. The CDR3 protein is CASSLGAAYYTDTQYF. CDR3 nucleotide sequence: TGCGCCAGCAGTCTTGGGGCCGCTTACTACACAGATACGCAGTATTTT.

This clonotype was seen only a few times. The genes are TRBV4-1 and TRBJ2-2, with D possibly being TRBD2 (5 bases). Looked up from germline, CDR1 is MGHRA and CDR2 is YSYEKL. This CDR3 spans 17 amino acids. Trimming removed 3 bases from V and 5 bases from J, with 19 bases in between. CDR3 sequence (DNA): TGCGCCAGCAGCCAGATAGGACTCAAGCTGGGGACCGGGGAGCTGTTTTTT. This translates into CASSQIGLKLGTGELFF.

The chain has TRBV7-3 and TRBJ2-2; possible D gene TRBD2, 5 bases. The CDR3 covers 13 residues. Germline V gene lookup returns CDR1 SGHTA and CDR2 FQGTGA. V dropped 1 base and J dropped 6 bases, with 6 bases sitting between them. The CDR3: CASSLIGAGELFF. The DNA of the CDR3 is TGTGCCAGCAGCTTAATCGGGGCCGGGGAGCTGTTTTTT.